Below, 28 T cell receptor beta chains from the same sample are listed, as sequenced in a study of T cell repertoires in ileal Crohn's disease. The assay was immunoSEQ multiplex PCR, and TCRdb's table has in-frame clones only and misses some. The data hold about 3,900 clones, with approximately 70% observed a single time. The specimen was ileal tissue. These receptors were collected from an adult with Crohn's disease.

V gene TRBV11-2 combines with J gene TRBJ1-1; D perhaps matches TRBD1 (5 bases). The germline gives CDR1 SGHAT, CDR2 FQNNGV. This CDR3 comprises 14 residues. The V end lost 9 bases, the J end lost 6 bases, and 20 bases lay between the germline ends. The CDR3 is CASQWGTRAAEAFF. The CDR3 nucleotides are TGTGCCAGTCAGTGGGGGACTCGGGCGGCTGAAGCTTTCTTT.

The V call is TRBV30, the J call TRBJ2-1, with D possibly matching TRBD2 (5 bases). Germline V gene sequence: CDR1 GTSNPN, CDR2 SVGIG (reference sequence). The CDR3 consists of 14 residues. The V gene lost 0 bases and the J gene lost 8 bases, with 14 bases spanning the gap. The CDR3 region is CAWSVRLWRDEQFF. The CDR3 DNA sequence: TGTGCCTGGAGTGTCAGGTTGTGGCGGGATGAGCAGTTCTTC. The full variable domain, rest sourced from reference TRBV30 and TRBJ2-1, is SQTIHQWPATLVQPVGSPLSLECTVEGTSNPNLYWYRQAAGRGLQLLFYSVGIGQISSEVPQNLSASRPQDRQFILSSKKLLLSDSGFYLCAWSVRLWRDEQFFGPGTRLTVL.

The V and J genes are TRBV5-5 and TRBJ1-5; no definite D call. Trimming took 2 bases from V and 1 from J, leaving 10 bases between them. The CDR3 sequence is 15 residues long. In germline, CDR1 is SGHKS, CDR2 YYEKEE (reference sequence). As DNA, the CDR3 is TGTGCCAGCAGCTTCTCGCTCGGGAGCAATCAGCCCCAGCATTTT. Its protein product is CASSFSLGSNQPQHF.

V is TRBV13 and J is TRBJ2-5, with D perhaps matching TRBD1 (6 bases). The tail of the sequence fits TRBJ2-7 better, so the J call may be wrong. This CDR3 spans 14 amino acids. Looked up from germline, CDR1 is PRHDT and CDR2 is FYEKMQ (reference sequence). The CDR3 DNA sequence: TGTGCCAGCAGCTTAAGCAGGGGCGGATACGAGCAGTACTTC. It translates to CASSLSRGGYEQYF.

Note on this clone: A junction boundary mismatches the germline segment, possibly from a read error. The rearrangement joins TRBV5-1 to TRBJ2-3; weak D call: TRBD2 (6 bases). The germline V gene encodes CDR1 SGHRS and CDR2 YFSETQ. CDR3 size: 15 residues. CDR3 sequence: CASSLAGGKADTQYF. The CDR3 DNA follows: TGTGCCAGCAGCTTGGCTGGCGGGAAGGCAGATACGCAGTATTTT.

The chain recombines TRBV19 with TRBJ1-2; D perhaps matches TRBD1 (6 bases). CDR1 is LNHDA and CDR2 is SQIVND in the germline V gene (reference sequence). CDR3 length equals 15 residues. V gave up 3 bases and J gave up 6 bases, with 17 bases separating them. CDR3 amino acids: CASSMGTGSGHGYTF. The CDR3 nucleotides read TGTGCCAGTAGTATGGGAACAGGGTCTGGCCATGGCTACACCTTC. Full variable domain (remainder filled in from reference TRBV19 and TRBJ1-2): DGGITQSPKYLFRKEGQNVTLSCEQNLNHDAMYWYRQDPGQGLRLIYYSQIVNDFQKGDIAEGYSVSREKKESFPLTVTSAQKNPTAFYLCASSMGTGSGHGYTFGSGTRLTVV.

The V and J genes are TRBV4-2 and TRBJ2-1, with D perhaps TRBD1 (8 bases). The CDR3 totals 16 residues. The V end was cut by 1 base, the J end by 9 bases, with 19 bases between. Germline lookup yields CDR1 LGHNA and CDR2 YNFKEQ. The CDR3 is CASSQAGGAGAGEQFF. The DNA for the CDR3 is TGTGCCAGCAGCCAAGCAGGGGGCGCGGGAGCCGGTGAGCAGTTCTTC.

V gene TRBV7-9 combines with J gene TRBJ1-4; 8 positions agree with TRBD1. Per germline, CDR1 SEHNR and CDR2 FQNEAQ (reference sequence). J gave up 7 bases and V 4 bases, and 5 bases lay outside the gene matches. This CDR3 has 14 residues. In DNA, the CDR3 is TGTGCCAGCAGCTCCCAGGGGGCGTTTGAAAAACTGTTTTTT. Protein product: CASSSQGAFEKLFF. Drawing the rest from reference TRBV7-9 and TRBJ1-4, the complete variable domain is DTGVSQNPRHKITKRGQNVTFRCDPISEHNRLYWYRQTLGQGPEFLTYFQNEAQLEKSRLLSDRFSAERPKGSFSTLEIQRTEQGDSAMYLCASSSQGAFEKLFFGSGTQLSVL.

V is TRBV30 and J is TRBJ1-2, with TRBD1 identical over 8 bases. The V segment lost 5 bases and the J segment 4 bases; nucleotides outside the gene matches: 0. Germline assignment: CDR1 GTSNPN and CDR2 SVGIG (reference sequence). This CDR3 has 11 residues. This chain's CDR3 is CAWDRGYGYTF. The CDR3 DNA sequence: TGTGCCTGGGACAGGGGCTATGGCTACACCTTC.

The chain combines TRBV5-4 with TRBJ1-4, with D hard to call. Germline-derived CDR1 and CDR2 are SGHNT and YYREEE (reference sequence). This CDR3 region has 14 residues. Trimming left V 4 bases short and J 8 bases short, with 15 bases between. CDR3: CASSRGRVQEKLFF. The CDR3 nucleotides read TGTGCCAGCAGCCGCGGGAGGGTTCAAGAAAAACTGTTTTTT. Variable domain in full (rest from reference TRBV5-4 and TRBJ1-4): ETGVTQSPTHLIKTRGQQVTLRCSSQSGHNTVSWYQQALGQGPQFIFQYYREEENGRGNFPPRFSGLQFPNYSSELNVNALELDDSALYLCASSRGRVQEKLFFGSGTQLSVL.

J is TRBJ2-5 and V is TRBV9; perhaps TRBD1 as D (5 bases). Germline V gene sequence: CDR1 SGDLS, CDR2 YYNGEE. V dropped 4 bases and J dropped 5 bases, with 18 bases sitting between them. The CDR3 is 15 residues long. The CDR3 DNA sequence: TGTGCCAGCAGCCGTTGGGGCAGGGAACAGGAGACCCAGTACTTC. Its protein product is CASSRWGREQETQYF.

This clone has a handful of counts. This chain uses TRBV30 with TRBJ1-3, with 11 positions matching TRBD1. This CDR3 spans 14 amino acids. From germline, CDR1 is GTSNPN and CDR2 SVGIG (reference sequence). The V and J ends lost 4 bases and 8 bases, in that order; junction bases with no gene match: 7. CDR3 loop: CAWNTGTGGDTIYF. CDR3 coding DNA: TGTGCCTGGAATACCGGGACAGGGGGGGACACCATATATTTT.

Concerning this clone itself: An end of the junction does not agree with germline; a read error may underlie this. The CDR3 loop is CASSSGLAGPQETQYF. The CDR3 DNA follows: TGTGCCAGCAGCTCAGGACTAGCGGGACCCCAAGAGACCCAGTACTTC. The chain uses TRBV5-1 and TRBJ2-5, with 12 bases identical to TRBD2. CDR3 length: 16 amino acids. Germline lookup yields CDR1 SGHRS and CDR2 YFSETQ.

The chain recombines TRBV27 with TRBJ2-7, with no clear D. The CDR3 has 11 residues. V lost 8 bases, J lost 3 bases, and 8 bases lay in between. CDR1 MNHEY and CDR2 SMNVEV come from the germline V gene (reference sequence). The CDR3 DNA reads TGTGCCAGCGGTATTAGCTACGAGCAGTACTTC. Protein: CASGISYEQYF.

The chain recombines TRBV30 with TRBJ2-1; 7 nucleotides line up with TRBD1. CDR1 GTSNPN and CDR2 SVGIG come from the germline V gene (reference sequence). V lost 5 bases, J lost 4 bases, and 11 bases stayed unmatched. There are 15 residues in the CDR3. CDR3 nucleotide sequence: TGTGCCTGGGGGGCCCCGGGACAGAGATACAATGAGCAGTTCTTC. As protein: CAWGAPGQRYNEQFF.

This clone was counted once. This sequence joins TRBV20-1 and TRBJ2-5; D is ambiguous. Germline V gene lookup returns CDR1 DFQATT and CDR2 SNEGSKA (reference sequence). V was clipped by 6 bases and J by 4 bases, with 9 bases between them. This CDR3 is built from 11 residues. The CDR3, as DNA: TGCAGTGCCGAGGTTACAGAGACCCAGTACTTC. Its translation is CSAEVTETQYF.

The rearrangement links TRBV25-1 to TRBJ2-7; 9 bases agree with TRBD1. CDR1 is MGHDK and CDR2 is SYGVNS in the germline V gene. The CDR3 spans 12 residues. V lost 9 bases to trimming and J lost 6 bases; unmatched junction nucleotides: 6. The CDR3 DNA sequence: TGTGCCAGTTCGGGACAGGGCTCCGAGCAGTACTTC. Its translation: CASSGQGSEQYF.

This chain uses TRBV18 with TRBJ1-5; 8 positions agree with TRBD1. Trimming at V came to 6 bases and at J to 7 bases, leaving 5 bases not matched to a gene. In germline, CDR1 is KGHSH, CDR2 LQKENI. The CDR3 runs 13 residues. CDR3 residues: CASSPDRGQPQHF. Written as DNA, the CDR3 is TGTGCCAGCTCGCCTGACAGGGGCCAGCCCCAGCATTTT.

A few counts support this clone. This rearrangement joins TRBV15 to TRBJ1-4; D not certain. The CDR3 totals 12 residues. Germline CDR1 is LNHNV and CDR2 is YYDKDF (reference sequence). The V end lost 0 bases, the J end lost 8 bases, and 4 bases lay between the germline ends. For the CDR3, the DNA is TGTGCCACCAGCAGAGATGAGGAAAAACTGTTTTTT. The encoded protein is CATSRDEEKLFF. Looking up the rest from reference TRBV15 and TRBJ1-4 gives the full variable domain: DAMVIQNPRYQVTQFGKPVTLSCSQTLNHNVMYWYQQKSSQAPKLLFHYYDKDFNNEADTPDNFQSRRPNTSFCFLDIRSPGLGDTAMYLCATSRDEEKLFFGSGTQLSVL.

This clone was seen a single time. The rearrangement uses TRBV6-5 and TRBJ1-4; D might be TRBD1 (5 bases). The CDR3 runs 14 residues. V dropped 6 bases and J dropped 4 bases, with 12 bases sitting between them. CDR1 and CDR2 from the germline V gene are MNHEY and SVGAGI. This chain's CDR3 is CASRPGWGNEKLFF. DNA of the CDR3: TGTGCCAGCAGACCAGGGTGGGGTAATGAAAAACTGTTTTTT.

This clone was detected only once. The chain carries TRBV19 and TRBJ2-7; 9 bases align to TRBD2. The CDR3 has 16 residues. Germline CDR1 is LNHDA and CDR2 is SQIVND (reference sequence). J was trimmed by 5 bases and V by 0 bases; bases with no gene match: 8. DNA of the CDR3: TGTGCCAGTAGTATAGATCTATCTAGCGGGGTTGACGAGCAGTACTTC. This gives the protein CASSIDLSSGVDEQYF.

The rearrangement links TRBV27 to TRBJ2-1, with 16 nucleotides matching TRBD2. The junction had 20 bases not matched to a gene; V was cut back by 5 bases and J by 10 bases. CDR1 and CDR2 (germline): MNHEY, SMNVEV (reference sequence). This CDR3 comprises 20 residues. This CDR3 is CASSPTPGLAGGRPKREQFF. The CDR3 DNA reads TGTGCCAGCAGTCCGACTCCGGGACTAGCGGGAGGGCGCCCCAAGCGCGAGCAGTTCTTC.

The V gene is TRBV9, the J gene TRBJ2-5; no clear D. TRBJ2-7 explains the end of the DNA better; the J call may be wrong. The CDR3 length is 12 residues. Germline assignment: CDR1 SGDLS and CDR2 YYNGEE. The CDR3 sequence: CASSVPLYEQYF. The CDR3 bases are TGTGCCAGCAGCGTGCCCCTCTACGAGCAGTACTTC.

This clone was observed a single time. The gene calls are TRBV5-4 and TRBJ2-7; 8 bases fit TRBD1. The CDR3 has 16 residues. The J segment lost 3 bases and the V segment lost 3 bases, leaving 11 bases of the junction unmatched. CDR1 SGHNT and CDR2 YYREEE come from the germline V gene (reference sequence). In DNA, the CDR3 is TGTGCCAGCAGCTACGCCGCCGGACAGGGACACTACGAGCAGTACTTC. Translated: CASSYAAGQGHYEQYF.

This clone has a handful of counts. This chain joins TRBV15 and TRBJ1-1; tentative D call: TRBD1 (5 bases). The CDR3 is 12 residues long. V lost 5 bases, J lost 7 bases, and 11 bases lay in between. Germline CDR1 reads LNHNV; CDR2 reads YYDKDF (reference sequence). As DNA, the CDR3 is TGTGCCACCAGCCTCGCGGGGGTTGAAGCTTTCTTT. Translation: CATSLAGVEAFF.

The chain links TRBV30 to TRBJ1-1, with D perhaps matching TRBD1 (5 bases). Trimming stripped 1 base from V and 4 bases from J, with 16 bases between. Germline CDR1 and CDR2: GTSNPN and SVGIG (reference sequence). There are 15 residues in the CDR3. The chain's CDR3 is CAWSGGVVEGTEAFF. The CDR3 bases are TGTGCCTGGAGTGGGGGGGTTGTGGAGGGCACTGAAGCTTTCTTT.

Relative to its sample, this clone is large. The sample contains more than one DNA sequence encoding this CDR3. The CDR3 loop is CASSLDRGSPLHF. CDR3 bases: TGTGCCAGCAGCTTAGACAGAGGGTCACCCCTCCACTTT. The rearrangement links TRBV7-7 to TRBJ1-6; D uncertain. With 1 base removed from V and 10 bases from J, the gap between germline ends came to 8 bases. This CDR3 contains 13 residues. Per the germline V gene, CDR1 is SSHAT and CDR2 is FNYEAQ (reference sequence).

This clone occurred once. V is TRBV11-2 and J is TRBJ2-3; unclear D gene. CDR1 is SGHAT and CDR2 is FQNNGV in the germline V gene. The CDR3 totals 13 residues. The ends were cut back, 6 bases at V and 4 bases at J, with 11 bases in the middle. The CDR3 sequence: CASRPSGPDTQYF. CDR3 sequence (DNA): TGTGCCAGCAGGCCCTCTGGGCCAGATACGCAGTATTTT. The complete variable domain, with remaining parts taken from reference TRBV11-2 and TRBJ2-3, reads EAGVAQSPRYKIIEKRQSVAFWCNPISGHATLYWYQQILGQGPKLLIQFQNNGVVDDSQLPKDRFSAERLKGVDSTLKIQPAKLEDSAVYLCASRPSGPDTQYFGPGTRLTVL.